These T cell receptor beta chains were read from a single sample in a study of OX40 agonist ivuxolimab in advanced cancers. Profiled with immunoSEQ multiplex PCR; TCRdb holds only in-frame clones, not every one. Of about 32,000 clones listed, less than 90% are singletons. The sample in question was CD4+ or CD8+ T cells sorted from blood, obtained in a trial of the OX40 agonist ivuxolimab. The receptors come from an adult with an advanced solid tumor such as melanoma, head and neck, liver or kidney cancer. CDR3s include the opening cysteine and the closing phenylalanine or tryptophan. A D gene is named only where the DNA matches it firmly. Only some rows state a clone size, as once, few, many or a class for expanded clones.

CDR3	DNA	D	size	V	J
CASSVGGLAGEKYF	TGTGCCAGCAGCGTAGGAGGACTAGCGGGAGAAAAGTACTTC	TRBD2	NA	TRBV9	TRBJ2-7
CASSQVGGLGGYTF	TGCGCCAGCAGCCAAGTTGGTGGATTGGGTGGCTACACCTTC	NA	NA	TRBV4-1	TRBJ1-2
CASSLVAGRLAGAADTQYF	TGCGCCAGCAGCTTGGTGGCGGGACGACTAGCGGGAGCTGCAGATACGCAGTATTTT	TRBD2	NA	TRBV5-1	TRBJ2-3
CSGTGTSLGTQYF	TGCAGCGGTACCGGGACTTCGCTGGGGACCCAGTACTTC	NA	NA	TRBV29-1	TRBJ2-5
CASSLASRGFNEQYF	TGTGCCAGCAGCTTAGCGTCAAGGGGATTCAACGAGCAGTACTTC	NA	NA	TRBV7-8	TRBJ2-7
CAIVPRDRTYEQYF	TGTGCCATCGTTCCCCGGGACAGAACCTACGAGCAGTACTTC	TRBD1	NA	TRBV2	TRBJ2-7
CASSGSGTVNSPLHF	TGTGCCAGCAGCGGTTCCGGGACGGTGAATTCACCCCTCCACTTT	NA	few	TRBV9	TRBJ1-6
CASSLGFGEQYF	TGTGCCAGCAGTTTGGGGTTTGGCGAGCAGTACTTC	NA	NA	TRBV27	TRBJ2-7
CATSQNRGGRSGELFF	TGTGCCACCAGCCAGAACCGAGGGGGGAGGTCCGGGGAGCTGTTTTTT	NA	once	TRBV15	TRBJ2-2
CASRQGTTNYGYTF	TGTGCCAGCAGACAGGGCACCACTAACTATGGCTACACCTTC	NA	NA	TRBV27	TRBJ1-2
CASSLKGQGPPGGYTF	TGTGCCAGCAGTTTAAAGGGGCAGGGGCCCCCTGGGGGCTACACCTTC	NA	NA	TRBV27	TRBJ1-2
CASSLRGDEAFF	TGCGCCAGCAGCTTGAGAGGGGATGAAGCTTTCTTT	NA	NA	TRBV5-1	TRBJ1-1
CASSLTGTYEQYF	TGCGCCAGCAGCTTAACCGGGACCTACGAGCAGTACTTC	NA	few	TRBV5-1	TRBJ2-7
CAWSGQGQETQYF	TGTGCCTGGAGTGGGCAGGGTCAAGAGACCCAGTACTTC	NA	NA	TRBV30	TRBJ2-5
CASSSGTSGSIDTQYF	TGTGCCAGCAGCTCTGGGACTAGCGGGAGTATAGATACGCAGTATTTT	TRBD2	NA	TRBV9	TRBJ2-3
CASSLAGVGFIYEQYF	TGTGCCAGCAGCTTGGCCGGGGTGGGCTTTATATACGAGCAGTACTTC	NA	NA	TRBV5-8	TRBJ2-7
CASSIAGQGFRETQYF	TGTGCCAGTAGTATAGCCGGACAGGGATTCCGGGAGACCCAGTACTTC	TRBD1	NA	TRBV19	TRBJ2-5
CAWSRTSGSTDTQYF	TGTGCCTGGAGTCGGACTAGCGGGAGCACAGATACGCAGTATTTT	TRBD2	once	TRBV30	TRBJ2-3
CASSLRSAGAEQFF	TGTGCCAGCAGCTTACGCTCTGCGGGAGCTGAGCAGTTCTTC	TRBD2	NA	TRBV7-9	TRBJ2-1
CASSFIVGGGNTIYF	TGTGCCAGCAGTTTCATAGTGGGGGGTGGAAACACCATATATTTT	NA	NA	TRBV28	TRBJ1-3